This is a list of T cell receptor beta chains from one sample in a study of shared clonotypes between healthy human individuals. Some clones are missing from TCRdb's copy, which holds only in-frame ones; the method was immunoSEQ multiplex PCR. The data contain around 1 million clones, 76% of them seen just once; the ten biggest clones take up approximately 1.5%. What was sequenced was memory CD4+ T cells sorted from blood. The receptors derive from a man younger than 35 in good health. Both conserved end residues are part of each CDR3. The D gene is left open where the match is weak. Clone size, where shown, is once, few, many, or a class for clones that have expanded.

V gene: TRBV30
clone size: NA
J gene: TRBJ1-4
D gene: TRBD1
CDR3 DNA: TGTGCCTGTCCCGGACAGGGGAGTGAAAAACTGTTTTTT
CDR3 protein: CACPGQGSEKLFF

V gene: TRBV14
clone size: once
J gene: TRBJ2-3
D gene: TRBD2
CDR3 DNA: TGTGCCAGCAGCCAATACCCAGAGCGGGGGGGAAATCAGCTCACAGATACGCAGTATTTT
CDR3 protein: CASSQYPERGGNQLTDTQYF

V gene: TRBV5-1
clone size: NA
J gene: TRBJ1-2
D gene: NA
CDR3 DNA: TGCGCCAGCAGCTTTAAAGGGTCCAGCGATGGCTACACCTTC
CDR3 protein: CASSFKGSSDGYTF

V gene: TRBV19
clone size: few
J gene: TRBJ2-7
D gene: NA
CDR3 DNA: TGTGCCAGTAGTAGGCAGACAGGATCCTACGAGCAGTACTTC
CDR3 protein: CASSRQTGSYEQYF

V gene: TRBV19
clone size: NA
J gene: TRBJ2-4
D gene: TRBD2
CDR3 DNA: TGTGCCAGTAAAGGACGGGGGGTGGCCAAAAACATTCAGTACTTC
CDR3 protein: CASKGRGVAKNIQYF

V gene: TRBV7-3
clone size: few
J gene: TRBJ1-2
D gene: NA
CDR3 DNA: TGTGCCAGCAGCCCGACCGGGACGGCGCTCTATGGCTACACCTTC
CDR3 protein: CASSPTGTALYGYTF

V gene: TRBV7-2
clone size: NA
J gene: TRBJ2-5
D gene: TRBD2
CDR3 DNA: TGTGCCAGCAGCCCCAGGGGACTAGTTGGGACCCAGTACTTC
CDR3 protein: CASSPRGLVGTQYF

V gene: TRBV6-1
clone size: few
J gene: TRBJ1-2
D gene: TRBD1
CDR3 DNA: TGTGCCAGCGCAAAGGGGGCGAACTATGGCTACACCTTC
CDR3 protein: CASAKGANYGYTF

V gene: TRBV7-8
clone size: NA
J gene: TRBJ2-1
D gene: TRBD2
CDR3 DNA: TGTGCCAGCAGCGTGGGGACTAGCGGGGGCAATTTAGGTAATGAGCAGTTCTTC
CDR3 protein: CASSVGTSGGNLGNEQFF

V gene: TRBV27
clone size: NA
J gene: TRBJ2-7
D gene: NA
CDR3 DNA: TGTGCCAGCAGCCGCGACGGGCGCTACGAGCAGTACTTC
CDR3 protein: CASSRDGRYEQYF